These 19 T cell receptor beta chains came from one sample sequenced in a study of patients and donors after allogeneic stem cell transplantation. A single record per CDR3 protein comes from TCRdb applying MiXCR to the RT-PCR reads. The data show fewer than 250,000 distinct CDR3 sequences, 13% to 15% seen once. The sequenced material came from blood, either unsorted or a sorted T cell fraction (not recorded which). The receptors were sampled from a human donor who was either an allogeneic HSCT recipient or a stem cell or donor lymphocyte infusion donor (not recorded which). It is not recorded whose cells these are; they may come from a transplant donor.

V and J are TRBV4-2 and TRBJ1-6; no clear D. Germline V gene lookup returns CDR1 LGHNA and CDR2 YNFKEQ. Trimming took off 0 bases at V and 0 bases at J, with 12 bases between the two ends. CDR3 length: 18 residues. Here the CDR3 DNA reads TGTGCCAGCAGCCAAGACGCCCGGACCGGCTCCTATAATTCACCCCTCCACTTT. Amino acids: CASSQDARTGSYNSPLHF.

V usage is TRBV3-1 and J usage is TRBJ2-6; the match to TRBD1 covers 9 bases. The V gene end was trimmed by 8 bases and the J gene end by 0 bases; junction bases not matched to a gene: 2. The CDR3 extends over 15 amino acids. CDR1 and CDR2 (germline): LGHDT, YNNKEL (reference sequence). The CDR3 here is CASDRGNSGANVLTF. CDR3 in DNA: TGTGCCAGCGACAGGGGGAACTCTGGGGCCAACGTCCTGACTTTC.

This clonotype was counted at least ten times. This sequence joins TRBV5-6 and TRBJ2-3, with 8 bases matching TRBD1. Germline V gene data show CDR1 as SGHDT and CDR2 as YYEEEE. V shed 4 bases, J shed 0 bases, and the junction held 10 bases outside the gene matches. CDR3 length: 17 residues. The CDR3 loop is CASSNVDRESSTDTQYF. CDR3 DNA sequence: TGTGCCAGCAGCAACGTGGACAGGGAGTCTAGCACAGATACGCAGTATTTT.

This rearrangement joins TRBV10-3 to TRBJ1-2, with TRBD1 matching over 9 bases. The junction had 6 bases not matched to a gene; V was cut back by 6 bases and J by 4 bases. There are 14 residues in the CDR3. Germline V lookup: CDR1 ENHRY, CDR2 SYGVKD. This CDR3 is CAIRKQGAIYGYTF. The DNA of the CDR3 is TGTGCCATCAGAAAACAGGGGGCGATCTATGGCTACACCTTC.

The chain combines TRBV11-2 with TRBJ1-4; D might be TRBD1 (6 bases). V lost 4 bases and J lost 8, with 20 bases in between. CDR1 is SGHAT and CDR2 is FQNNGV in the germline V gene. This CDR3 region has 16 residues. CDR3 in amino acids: CASSSGSRVRGEKLFF. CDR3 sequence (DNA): TGTGCCAGCAGCTCCGGTTCCAGGGTTAGGGGGGAAAAACTGTTTTTT.

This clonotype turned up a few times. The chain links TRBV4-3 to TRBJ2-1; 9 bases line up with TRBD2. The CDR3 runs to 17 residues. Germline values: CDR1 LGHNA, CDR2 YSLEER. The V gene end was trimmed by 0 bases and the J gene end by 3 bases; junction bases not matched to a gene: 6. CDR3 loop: CASSQDGAGGIYNEQFF. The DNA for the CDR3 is TGCGCCAGCAGCCAAGATGGGGCGGGGGGGATCTACAATGAGCAGTTCTTC.

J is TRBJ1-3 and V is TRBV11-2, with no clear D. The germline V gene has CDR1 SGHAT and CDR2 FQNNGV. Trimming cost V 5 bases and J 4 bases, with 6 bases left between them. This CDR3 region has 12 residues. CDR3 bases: TGTGCCAGCAGCGTCGTCGGAAACACCATATATTTT. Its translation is CASSVVGNTIYF.

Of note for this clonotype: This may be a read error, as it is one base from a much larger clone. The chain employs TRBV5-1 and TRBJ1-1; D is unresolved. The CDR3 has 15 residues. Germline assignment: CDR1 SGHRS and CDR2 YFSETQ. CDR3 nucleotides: TGCGCCAGCAGCTTGAGTGGCAGAGAGAACACTGATGCTTTCTTT. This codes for CASSLSGRENTDAFF.

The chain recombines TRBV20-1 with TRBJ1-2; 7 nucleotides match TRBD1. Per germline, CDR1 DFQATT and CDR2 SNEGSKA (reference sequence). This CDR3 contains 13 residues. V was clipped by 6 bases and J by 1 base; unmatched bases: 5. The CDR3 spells CSARDSLNYGYTF. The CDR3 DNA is TGCAGTGCGAGGGACAGCCTTAACTATGGCTACACCTTC.

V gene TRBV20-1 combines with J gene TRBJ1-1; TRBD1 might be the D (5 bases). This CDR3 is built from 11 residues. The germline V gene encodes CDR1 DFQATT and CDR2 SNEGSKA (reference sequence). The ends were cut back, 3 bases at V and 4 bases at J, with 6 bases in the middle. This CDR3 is CSASDSTEAFF. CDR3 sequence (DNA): TGCAGTGCTAGTGACAGCACTGAAGCTTTCTTT.

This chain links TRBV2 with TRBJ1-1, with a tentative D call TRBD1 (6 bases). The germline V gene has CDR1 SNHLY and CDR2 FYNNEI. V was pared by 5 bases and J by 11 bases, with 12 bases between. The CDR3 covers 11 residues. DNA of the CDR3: TGTGCCAGCAGTACAGGGTATATGGCTTTCTTT. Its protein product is CASSTGYMAFF.

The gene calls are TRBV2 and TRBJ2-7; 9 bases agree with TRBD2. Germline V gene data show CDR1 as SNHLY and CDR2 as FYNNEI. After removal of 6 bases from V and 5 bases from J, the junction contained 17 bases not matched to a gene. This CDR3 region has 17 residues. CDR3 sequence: CASSPMGRASGNNEQYF. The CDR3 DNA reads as TGTGCCAGCAGCCCAATGGGTAGGGCTAGCGGGAACAACGAGCAGTACTTC.

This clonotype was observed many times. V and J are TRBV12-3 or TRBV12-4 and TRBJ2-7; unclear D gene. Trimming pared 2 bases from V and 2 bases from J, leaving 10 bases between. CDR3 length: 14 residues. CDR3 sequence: CASSLTARTYEQYF. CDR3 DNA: TGTGCCAGCAGTTTAACAGCCCGTACCTACGAGCAGTACTTC.

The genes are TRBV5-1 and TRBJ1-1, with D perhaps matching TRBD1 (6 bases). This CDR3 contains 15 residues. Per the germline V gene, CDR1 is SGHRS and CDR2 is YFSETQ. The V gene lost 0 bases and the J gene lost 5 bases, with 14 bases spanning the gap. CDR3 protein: CASSLAGQGWTEAFF. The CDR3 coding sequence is TGCGCCAGCAGCTTGGCCGGGCAGGGGTGGACTGAAGCTTTCTTT.

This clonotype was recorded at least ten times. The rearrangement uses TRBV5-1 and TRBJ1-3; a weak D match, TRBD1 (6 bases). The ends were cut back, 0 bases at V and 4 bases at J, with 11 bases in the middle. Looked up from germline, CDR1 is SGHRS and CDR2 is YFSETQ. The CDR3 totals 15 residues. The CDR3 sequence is CASSLDRATGNTIYF. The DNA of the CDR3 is TGCGCCAGCAGCTTGGACAGGGCGACGGGAAACACCATATATTTT.

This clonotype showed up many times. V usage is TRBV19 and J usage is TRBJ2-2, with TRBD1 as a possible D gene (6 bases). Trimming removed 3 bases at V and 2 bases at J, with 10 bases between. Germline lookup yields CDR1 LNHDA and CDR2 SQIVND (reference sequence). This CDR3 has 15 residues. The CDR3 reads CASSIQGHNTGELFF. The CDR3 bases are TGTGCCAGTAGTATCCAGGGACACAACACCGGGGAGCTGTTTTTT.

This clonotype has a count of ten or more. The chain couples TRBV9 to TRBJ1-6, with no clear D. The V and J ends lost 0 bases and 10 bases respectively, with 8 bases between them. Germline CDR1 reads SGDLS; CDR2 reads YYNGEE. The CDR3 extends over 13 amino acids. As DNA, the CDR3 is TGTGCCAGCAGCGTAGCTACAGTGTCACCCCTCCACTTT. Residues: CASSVATVSPLHF.

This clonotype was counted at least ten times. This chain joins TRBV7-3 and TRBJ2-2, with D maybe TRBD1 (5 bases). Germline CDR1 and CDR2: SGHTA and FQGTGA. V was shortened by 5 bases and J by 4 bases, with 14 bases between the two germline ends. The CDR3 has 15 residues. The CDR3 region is CASSPEQGFTGELFF. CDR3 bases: TGTGCCAGCAGCCCGGAGCAGGGTTTCACCGGGGAGCTGTTTTTT.

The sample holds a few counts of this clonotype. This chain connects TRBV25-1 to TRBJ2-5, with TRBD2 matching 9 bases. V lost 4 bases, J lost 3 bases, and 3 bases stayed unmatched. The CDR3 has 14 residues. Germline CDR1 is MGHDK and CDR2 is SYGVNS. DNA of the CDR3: TGTGCCAGCAGTGGGGCTAGCGGGAAAGAGACCCAGTACTTC. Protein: CASSGASGKETQYF.